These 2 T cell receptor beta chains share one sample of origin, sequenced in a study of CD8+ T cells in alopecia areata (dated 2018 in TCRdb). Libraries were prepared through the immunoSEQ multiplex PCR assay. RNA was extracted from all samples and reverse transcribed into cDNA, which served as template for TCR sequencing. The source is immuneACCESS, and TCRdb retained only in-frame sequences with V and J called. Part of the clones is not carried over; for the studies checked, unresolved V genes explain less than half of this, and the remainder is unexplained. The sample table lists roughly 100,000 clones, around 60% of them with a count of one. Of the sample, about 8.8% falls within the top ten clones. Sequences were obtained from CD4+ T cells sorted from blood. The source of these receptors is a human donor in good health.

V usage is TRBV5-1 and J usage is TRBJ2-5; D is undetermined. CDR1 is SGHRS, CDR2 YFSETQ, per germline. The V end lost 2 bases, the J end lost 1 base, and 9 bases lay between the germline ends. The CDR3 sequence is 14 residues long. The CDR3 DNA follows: TGCGCCAGCAGCTTAAACAGTATCCAAGAGACCCAGTACTTC. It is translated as CASSLNSIQETQYF. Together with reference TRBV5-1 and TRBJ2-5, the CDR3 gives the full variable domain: KAGVTQTPRYLIKTRGQQVTLSCSPISGHRSVSWYQQTPGQGLQFLFEYFSETQRNKGNFPGRFSGRQFSNSRSEMNVSTLELGDSALYLCASSLNSIQETQYFGPGTRLLVL.

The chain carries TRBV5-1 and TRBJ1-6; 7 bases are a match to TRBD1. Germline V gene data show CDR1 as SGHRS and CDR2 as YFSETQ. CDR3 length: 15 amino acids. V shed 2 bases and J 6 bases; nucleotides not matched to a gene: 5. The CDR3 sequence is CASSLADRANSPLHF. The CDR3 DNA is TGCGCCAGCAGCTTAGCTGACAGGGCTAATTCACCCCTCCACTTT.